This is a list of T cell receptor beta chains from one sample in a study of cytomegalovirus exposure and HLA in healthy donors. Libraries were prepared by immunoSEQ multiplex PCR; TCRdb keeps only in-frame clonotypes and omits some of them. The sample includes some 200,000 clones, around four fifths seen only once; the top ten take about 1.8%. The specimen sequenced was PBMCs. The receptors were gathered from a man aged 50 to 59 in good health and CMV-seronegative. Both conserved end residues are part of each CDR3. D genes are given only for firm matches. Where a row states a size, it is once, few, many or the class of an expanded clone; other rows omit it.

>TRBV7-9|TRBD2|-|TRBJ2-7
TGTGCCAGCAGCTGGGATGTCTCAGCGGGAATGTACGAGCAGTACTTC
CASSWDVSAGMYEQYF
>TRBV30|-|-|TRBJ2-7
TGTGCCTGGAGTGGGACAGTCCGCTTCGAGCAGTACTTC
CAWSGTVRFEQYF
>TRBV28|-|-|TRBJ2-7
TGTGCCATCCACCCCCGGGGAAGCGGGTTCCACGAGCAGTACTTC
CAIHPRGSGFHEQYF
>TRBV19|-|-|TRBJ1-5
TGTGCCAGTAGTATACACACCTTGGGCAATCAGCCCCAGCATTTT
CASSIHTLGNQPQHF
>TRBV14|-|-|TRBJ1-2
TGTGCCAGCAGCCTATCGGGGTCGTTGAGAGGCTACACCTTC
CASSLSGSLRGYTF
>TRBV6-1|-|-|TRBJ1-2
TGTGCCAGCAGACCTACAGGGAAATCTAACTATGGCTACACCTTC
CASRPTGKSNYGYTF
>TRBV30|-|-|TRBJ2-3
TGTGCCTGGGTCGGGGTGGTCACTAGCACAGATACGCAGTATTTT
CAWVGVVTSTDTQYF
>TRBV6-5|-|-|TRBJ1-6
TGTGCCAGCTTGAGGGCCCCCGGGGGTTCACCCCTCCACTTT
CASLRAPGGSPLHF
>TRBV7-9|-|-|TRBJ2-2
TGTGCCAGCAGCCTGAGACAGAACACCGGGGAGCTGTTTTTT
CASSLRQNTGELFF
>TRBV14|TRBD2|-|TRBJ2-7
TGTGCCAGCAGCCAACTAGCGGGCGGCTACGAGCAGTACTTC
CASSQLAGGYEQYF
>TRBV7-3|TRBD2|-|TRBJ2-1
TGTGCCAGCAGCTTAACAGCGGGAGGCTACAATGAGCAGTTCTTC
CASSLTAGGYNEQFF
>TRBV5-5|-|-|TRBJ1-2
TGTGCCAGCAGAGCCCTCTACTATGGCTACACCTTC
CASRALYYGYTF
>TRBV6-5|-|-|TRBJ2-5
TGTGCCAGCAGTCCTCGAGGCTTTACGGGAGAGACCCAGTACTTC
CASSPRGFTGETQYF
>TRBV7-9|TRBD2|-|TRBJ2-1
TGTGCCAGCAGCCCCAGTCTAGCGGGAGTTTCATACAATGAGCAGTTCTTC
CASSPSLAGVSYNEQFF
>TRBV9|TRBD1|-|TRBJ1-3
TGTGCCAGCAGCGCCTCCGCGACAGGGGTTGGAAACACCATATATTTT
CASSASATGVGNTIYF
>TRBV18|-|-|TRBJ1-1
TGTGCCAGTGAAGGTCCCGCCGGCGGAGCTTTCTTT
CASEGPAGGAFF
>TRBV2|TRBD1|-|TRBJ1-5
TGTGCCAGCAGTACCCCTCCGACAGGGGGCCGCAATCAGCCCCAGCATTTT
CASSTPPTGGRNQPQHF
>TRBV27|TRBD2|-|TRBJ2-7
TGTGCCAGCAGTCCCAGACTAGCGGAGATCTACGAGCAGTACTTC
CASSPRLAEIYEQYF
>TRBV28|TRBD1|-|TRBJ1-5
TGTGCCAGCAGTTCAACAGGGGGGGTCAGCAATCAGCCCCAGCATTTT
CASSSTGGVSNQPQHF
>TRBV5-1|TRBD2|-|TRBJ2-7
TGCGCCAGCAGCCCGTTTGGGGGTAGCGGGAGGCAGTTGACGAGCTCCTACGAGCAGTACTTC
CASSPFGGSGRQLTSSYEQYF
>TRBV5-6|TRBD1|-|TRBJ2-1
TGTGCCAGCAGGCCCGGGACAGGGGGACGTGAGCAGTTCTTC
CASRPGTGGREQFF
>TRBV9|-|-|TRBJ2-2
TGTGCCAGCAGCCCCCGTTATCGGTGCAGCCGGGGGGGGGAGCTGTTTTTT
CASSPRYRCSRGGELFF
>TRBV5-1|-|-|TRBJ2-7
TGCGCCAGCAGACCTGGGGCCATATCCTACGAGCAGTACTTC
CASRPGAISYEQYF
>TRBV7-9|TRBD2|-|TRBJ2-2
TGTGCCAGCACATTCGCGGGAGGGGCCGGGGAGCTGTTTTTT
CASTFAGGAGELFF
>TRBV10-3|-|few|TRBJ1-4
TGTGCCAGCAGTGATGGTCAGGGATCGGTTGAAAAACTGTTTTTT
CASSDGQGSVEKLFF
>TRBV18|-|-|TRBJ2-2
TGTGCCAGCTCACCAATACAGGGTCCCGGGGAGCTGTTTTTT
CASSPIQGPGELFF
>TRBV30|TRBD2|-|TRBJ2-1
TGTGCCTGGAGTGTACTAGCGGGTGGCCGCTTCTTC
CAWSVLAGGRFF
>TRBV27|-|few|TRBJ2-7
TGTGCCAGCAGTTTAAAGGACAAACCACCCTACGAGCAGTACTTC
CASSLKDKPPYEQYF
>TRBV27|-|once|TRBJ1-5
TGTGCCAGCAGTTTAGTAGTGAATCAGCCCCAGCATTTT
CASSLVVNQPQHF
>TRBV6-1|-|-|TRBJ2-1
TGTGCCAGCAGTGCCACCGGGACACCGAGCTCCTACAATGAGCAGTTCTTC
CASSATGTPSSYNEQFF
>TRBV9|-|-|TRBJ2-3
TGTGCCAGCAGCGCCTTCGCGGGACCCAAGGCCACAGATACGCAGTATTTT
CASSAFAGPKATDTQYF
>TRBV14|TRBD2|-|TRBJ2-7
TGTGCCAGCAGCCAAGGACTAGCGGGGCTCTACGAGCAGTACTTC
CASSQGLAGLYEQYF
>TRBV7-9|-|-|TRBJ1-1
TGTGCCAGCAGCTTAGGCGGTGCAGGACACTTGAACACTGAAGCTTTCTTT
CASSLGGAGHLNTEAFF
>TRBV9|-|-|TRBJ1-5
TGTGCCAGCAGCGTAGAGGGGCTCTACAATCAGCCCCAGCATTTT
CASSVEGLYNQPQHF
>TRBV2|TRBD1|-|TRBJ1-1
TGTGCCAGCGGGAGGGCAGGGGGCTTGGGCACTGAAGCTTTCTTT
CASGRAGGLGTEAFF
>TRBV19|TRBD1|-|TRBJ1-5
TGTGCCAGTACCGATAGGGGGCAAGGCCAGCCCCAGCATTTT
CASTDRGQGQPQHF
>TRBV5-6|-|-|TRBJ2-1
TGTGCCAGCAGCCCAGGCAGCTCCTACAATGAGCAGTTCTTC
CASSPGSSYNEQFF
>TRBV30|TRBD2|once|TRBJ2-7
TGTGCCTGGAGTAACGGACTAGCGGGGGAGCAGTACTTC
CAWSNGLAGEQYF
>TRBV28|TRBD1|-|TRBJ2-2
TGTGCCAGCAGTTTACGTCCGGGACAGGGAGATACCGGGGAGCTGTTTTTT
CASSLRPGQGDTGELFF
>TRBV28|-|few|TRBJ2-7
TGTGCCAGCACCTTCATCGGGGGTTCCTCCTACGAGCAGTACTTC
CASTFIGGSSYEQYF
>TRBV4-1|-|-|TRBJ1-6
TGCGCCAGCAGCCCATGGCAAAGCTCCTATAATTCACCCCTCCACTTT
CASSPWQSSYNSPLHF
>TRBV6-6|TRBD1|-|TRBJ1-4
TGTGCCAGCAGGGGACAGGGGGCGACTAATGAAAAACTGTTTTTT
CASRGQGATNEKLFF
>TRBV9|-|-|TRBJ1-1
TGTGCCAGCACCCCACTCGGACAGCTGAACACTGAAGCTTTCTTT
CASTPLGQLNTEAFF
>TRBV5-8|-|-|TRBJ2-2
TGTGCCAGCAGGAGTGTGGGAGCGAACACCGGGGAGCTGTTTTTT
CASRSVGANTGELFF
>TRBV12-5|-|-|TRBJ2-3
TGTGCTAGTGCCAGGGAAGGAAGCACAGATACGCAGTATTTT
CASAREGSTDTQYF
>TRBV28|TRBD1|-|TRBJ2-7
TGTGCCAGCAGCCCGAGGACAGGGGCCCCTTATGAGCAGTACTTC
CASSPRTGAPYEQYF
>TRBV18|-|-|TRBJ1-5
TGTGCCAGCTCACCGACACAGGGTCAATTCAATCAGCCCCAGCATTTT
CASSPTQGQFNQPQHF
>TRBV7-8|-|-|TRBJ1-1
TGTGCCAGCAGCTTAGGTGGACTGGTATTAGACACTGAAGCTTTCTTT
CASSLGGLVLDTEAFF
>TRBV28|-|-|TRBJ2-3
TGTGCCAGCCATAGGACTAGCACAGATACGCAGTATTTT
CASHRTSTDTQYF
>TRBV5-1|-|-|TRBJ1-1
TGCGCCAGCAGCTTTCAGGGGAGACCTGAAGCTTTCTTT
CASSFQGRPEAFF
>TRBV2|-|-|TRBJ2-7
TGTGCCAGCAGTGAATCGACCCGACCGGGGGAGCAGTACTTC
CASSESTRPGEQYF
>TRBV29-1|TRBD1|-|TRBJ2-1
TGCAGCGTTGGGGGACAGGCCTACAATGAGCAGTTCTTC
CSVGGQAYNEQFF
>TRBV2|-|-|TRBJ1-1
TGTGCCAGCTCAGCGCGCGCTCTTACTGAAGCTTTCTTT
CASSARALTEAFF
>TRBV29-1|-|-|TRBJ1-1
TGCAGCGTTATTACGGGAAGAGGCGCTGAAGCTTTCTTT
CSVITGRGAEAFF
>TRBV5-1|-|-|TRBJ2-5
TGCGCCAGCAGCTTGGCCCCCTCGGAGACCCAGTACTTC
CASSLAPSETQYF